This passage covers 5 T cell receptor beta chains from one sample sequenced in a study of CD8+ T cells in alopecia areata. cDNA reverse transcribed from extracted RNA served as the sequencing template. TCRdb keeps only in-frame clones here, not all; method: immunoSEQ multiplex PCR. The sample lists roughly 200,000 clones; roughly 65% were seen once. Sequenced material: CD4+ T cells sorted from blood, taken at week 0. Every receptor here comes from a human donor with alopecia areata.

The V call is TRBV19, the J call TRBJ2-7; D is possibly TRBD2 (5 bases). V was pared by 2 bases and J by 3 bases, with 11 bases between. This CDR3 spans 14 amino acids. The V gene's germline CDR1 is LNHDA and CDR2 SQIVND (reference sequence). CDR3 in amino acids: CASSITGLGYEQYF. The CDR3 region has the DNA TGTGCCAGTAGTATAACGGGGTTGGGCTACGAGCAGTACTTC.

J is TRBJ2-1 and V is TRBV25-1; D unresolved. The V end was cut by 6 bases, the J end by 6 bases, with 12 bases between. The germline V gene has CDR1 MGHDK and CDR2 SYGVNS. The length of the CDR3 is 13 residues. CDR3 sequence (DNA): TGTGCCAGCAGGAAGACTGACGGCAATGAGCAGTTCTTC. Translating gives CASRKTDGNEQFF.

This chain uses TRBV5-5 with TRBJ2-1; perhaps D is TRBD1 or TRBD2 (6 bases each). V gave up 2 bases and J gave up 2 bases, with 11 bases separating them. This CDR3 comprises 15 residues. Per the germline V gene, CDR1 is SGHKS and CDR2 is YYEKEE (reference sequence). The CDR3 sequence: CASSFRGEPYNEQFF. CDR3 sequence (DNA): TGTGCCAGCAGCTTTAGGGGGGAGCCCTACAATGAGCAGTTCTTC.

This clone was counted only a few times. J is TRBJ2-3 and V is TRBV7-2; no definite D call. V gave up 5 bases and J gave up 2 bases, with 5 bases separating them. From germline, CDR1 is SGHTA and CDR2 FQGNSA. The CDR3 length is 12 residues. The CDR3 region is CASSTHTDTQYF. DNA for the CDR3: TGTGCCAGCAGCACCCACACAGATACGCAGTATTTT.

This chain connects TRBV5-4 to TRBJ2-3; perhaps TRBD2 as D (6 bases). The V end was cut by 6 bases, the J end by 3 bases, with 17 bases between. CDR1 and CDR2 from the germline V gene are SGHNT and YYREEE (reference sequence). The CDR3 loop spans 15 amino acids. As DNA, the CDR3 is TGTGCCAGCATCATGGCTGGCGGGGAGACAGATACGCAGTATTTT. Translation gives CASIMAGGETDTQYF.